This TCR beta chain stems from a study of T cell responses to AZD1222 COVID-19 vaccine. Study observations and caveats: Variant regions that are unmutated are reportedly the target of nearly half of spike-specific TCRs.

Comment on this clone: Its target is unknown.

V shed 5 bases and J shed 6 bases, with 11 bases lying between them. This CDR3 region has 12 residues. Method: immunoSEQ multiplex PCR; TCRdb's copy keeps in-frame clones and lacks some. This table holds 120,000 to 150,000 clones, about 91% found once. The chain links TRBV12-3 or TRBV12-4 to TRBJ2-7; the D gene is possibly TRBD1 (6 bases). The sequenced sample was peripheral blood, obtained on day 0 of AZD1222 vaccination. This sequence was found in an adult in good health. The CDR3 coding sequence is TGTGCCAGCAGTACACAGGGTCGCGAGCAGTACTTC. It codes for CASSTQGREQYF.